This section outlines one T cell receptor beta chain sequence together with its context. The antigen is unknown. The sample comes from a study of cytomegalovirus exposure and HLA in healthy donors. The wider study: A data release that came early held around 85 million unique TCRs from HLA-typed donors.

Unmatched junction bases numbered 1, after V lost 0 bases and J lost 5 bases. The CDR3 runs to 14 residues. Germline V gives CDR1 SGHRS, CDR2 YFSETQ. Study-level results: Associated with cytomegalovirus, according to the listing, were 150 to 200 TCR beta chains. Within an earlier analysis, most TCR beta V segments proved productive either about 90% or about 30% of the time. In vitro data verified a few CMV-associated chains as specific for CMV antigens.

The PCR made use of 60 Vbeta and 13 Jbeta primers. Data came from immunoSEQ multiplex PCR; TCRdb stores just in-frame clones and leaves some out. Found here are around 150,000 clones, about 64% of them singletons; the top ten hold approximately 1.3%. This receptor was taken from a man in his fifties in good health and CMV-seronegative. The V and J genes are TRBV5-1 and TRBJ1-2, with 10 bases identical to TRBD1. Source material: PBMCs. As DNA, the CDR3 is TGCGCCAGCAGCTTGGGGGACAGGGGTTATGGCTACACCTTC. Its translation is CASSLGDRGYGYTF.